This TCR beta chain was obtained from a study of T cells after yellow fever vaccination. The 5'RACE template-switching step produced TCR cDNA and added a universal primer site and UMIs. TCRdb reanalysed the 5' RACE reads using MiXCR and keeps one entry per CDR3 protein. Of 55,000 to 70,000 distinct CDR3 sequences listed, about 6.5% were seen once; the top ten hold more than 35%. This clonotype occurred many times. Germline assignment: CDR1 SGDLS and CDR2 YYNGEE. CDR3 length: 13 residues. V shed 3 bases and J shed 4 bases, with 8 bases lying between them. The source was CD8+ T cells sorted from PBMCs, collected approximately 47 days after the first yellow fever vaccination. The rearrangement joins TRBV9 to TRBJ1-5; D is ambiguous. The sequence was obtained from a man between 18 and 35 years old who received the YFV17D yellow fever vaccine. The chain's CDR3 is CASSEIGNQPQHF. Here the CDR3 DNA reads TGTGCCAGCAGCGAGATTGGGAATCAGCCCCAGCATTTT.